A single sample gave rise to the 17 T cell receptor beta chains below, sequenced in a study of blood T cell repertoires in COVID-19. Profiled with immunoSEQ multiplex PCR; TCRdb holds only in-frame clones, not every one. The profile shows 150,000 to 200,000 clones, roughly 80% of them singletons. The sample taken for sequencing was peripheral blood. These receptors all come from a human donor with acute or convalescent COVID-19. The donor label of this sample is uncertain.

As DNA, the CDR3 is TGTGCCAGCAGTGAGGGGGGGAGGTACGAGCAGTACTTC. This sequence encodes CASSEGGRYEQYF. The chain carries TRBV2 and TRBJ2-7, with 7 bases identical to TRBD2. Germline CDR1 is SNHLY and CDR2 is FYNNEI. CDR3 length equals 13 residues. V lost 3 bases and J lost 4; bases outside the gene matches: 3.

As concerns this clone: The same CDR3 is also encoded by other DNA sequences in this sample. The V call is TRBV11-3, the J call TRBJ2-7; TRBD1 aligns across 8 bases. Germline values: CDR1 SGHNT, CDR2 YENEEA. This CDR3 is 13 amino acids long. J lost 3 bases, V lost 5 bases, and 3 bases had no gene match. CDR3 amino acids: CASSPGQGYEQYF. In nucleotides, the CDR3 is TGTGCCAGCAGCCCTGGACAGGGCTACGAGCAGTACTTC.

This clone showed up just a few times. The chain couples TRBV7-9 to TRBJ1-1; no definite D call. The CDR3 is made up of 12 amino acids. Looked up from germline, CDR1 is SEHNR and CDR2 is FQNEAQ (reference sequence). V was pared by 3 bases and J by 5 bases, with 7 bases between. The CDR3 region is CASSFLETEAFF. DNA of the CDR3: TGTGCCAGCAGCTTCTTGGAGACTGAAGCTTTCTTT.

The chain combines TRBV5-1 with TRBJ1-1; TRBD1 agrees at 9 bases. V lost 4 bases and J lost 4; bases outside the gene matches: 8. CDR1 and CDR2 from the germline V gene are SGHRS and YFSETQ. The CDR3 covers 15 residues. The CDR3 DNA is TGCGCCAGCAGCCTGGCGGACAGGGGCGGCACTGAAGCTTTCTTT. Its protein is CASSLADRGGTEAFF.

V usage is TRBV9 and J usage is TRBJ2-3, with no clear D. Per the germline V gene, CDR1 is SGDLS and CDR2 is YYNGEE. The germline V and J ends were trimmed by 4 bases and 2 bases, with 11 bases remaining between them. This CDR3 is built from 14 residues. CDR3 nucleotide sequence: TGTGCCAGCAGCTTTAGCAGCCTCACAGATACGCAGTATTTT. Translating it yields CASSFSSLTDTQYF.

The rearrangement joins TRBV4-1 to TRBJ1-3; tentative D call: TRBD1 (6 bases). Germline V gene data show CDR1 as MGHRA and CDR2 as YSYEKL. V was clipped by 3 bases and J by 0 bases, with 18 bases between them. This CDR3 contains 18 residues. The CDR3 coding sequence is TGCGCCAGCAGCCACCCCAGGGGAAGGGCCTTCTCTGGAAACACCATATATTTT. Translated, it gives CASSHPRGRAFSGNTIYF.

This rearrangement joins TRBV20-1 to TRBJ2-5; no clear D gene. Trimming took off 4 bases at V and 0 bases at J, with 3 bases between the two ends. Germline V gives CDR1 DFQATT, CDR2 SNEGSKA (reference sequence). This CDR3 has 11 amino acids. The CDR3, as DNA: TGCAGTGCTACCGACCAAGAGACCCAGTACTTC. It is translated as CSATDQETQYF.

The chain carries TRBV7-3 and TRBJ2-5; D remains unclear. V lost 0 bases, J lost 5 bases, and 10 bases lay in between. The CDR3 has 14 amino acids. Germline lookup yields CDR1 SGHTA and CDR2 FQGTGA. This CDR3 reads CASSLTGGPETQYF. Here the CDR3 DNA reads TGTGCCAGCAGCTTAACTGGCGGTCCGGAGACCCAGTACTTC. The whole variable domain, remainder taken from reference TRBV7-3 and TRBJ2-5, is GAGVSQTPSNKVTEKGKYVELRCDPISGHTALYWYRQSLGQGPEFLIYFQGTGAADDSGLPNDRFFAVRPEGSVSTLKIQRTERGDSAVYLCASSLTGGPETQYFGPGTRLLVL.

The chain couples TRBV30 to TRBJ1-2; TRBD1 is a possible D gene (6 bases). The CDR3 contains 11 residues. Trimming left V 2 bases short and J 8 bases short, with 9 bases between. Germline V gives CDR1 GTSNPN, CDR2 SVGIG (reference sequence). CDR3 protein: CAWSTGGGYTF. CDR3 nucleotides: TGTGCCTGGAGTACGGGGGGCGGCTACACCTTC.

The chain has TRBV3-1 (or the pseudogene TRBV3-2) and TRBJ1-1; D is unresolved. The length of the CDR3 is 14 residues. CDR1 is LGHDT, CDR2 YNNKEL, per germline (reference sequence). Deletions cut 7 bases from V and 4 bases from J, with 16 bases between. The DNA of the CDR3 is TGTGCCAGCACCCTTTTACCGGAGGGCACTGAAGCTTTCTTT. It encodes CASTLLPEGTEAFF.

The V call is TRBV7-9, the J call TRBJ2-7; TRBD2 matches at 7 bases. This CDR3 is 16 amino acids long. The V segment lost 1 base and the J segment 0 bases; nucleotides outside the gene matches: 6. CDR1 is SEHNR, CDR2 FQNEAQ, per germline (reference sequence). CDR3 loop: CASSLVRGVSSYEQYF. The CDR3 DNA is TGTGCCAGCAGCTTAGTTCGGGGGGTAAGCTCCTACGAGCAGTACTTC.

This chain links TRBV9 with TRBJ2-2; D perhaps matches TRBD2 (5 bases). Trimming cost V 8 bases and J 1 base, with 6 bases left between them. Per germline, CDR1 SGDLS and CDR2 YYNGEE. This CDR3 is 12 amino acids long. The CDR3 region is CASGLNTGELFF. The DNA of the CDR3 is TGTGCCAGTGGACTGAACACCGGGGAGCTGTTTTTT.

This sequence joins TRBV21-1 and TRBJ1-4; the table's D call, TRBD1, was not checked against the DNA. TRBV21-1 is listed as a pseudogene. The CDR3 has 14 residues. CDR3 in amino acids: CASTPGDTGEKLFF. Here the CDR3 DNA reads TGTGCCAGCACCCCCGGGGACACGGGCGAAAAACTGTTTTTT.

The V call is TRBV3-1 (or the pseudogene TRBV3-2), the J call TRBJ1-2, with a tentative D call TRBD1 (6 bases). V was pared by 4 bases and J by 7 bases, with 19 bases between. Germline assignment: CDR1 LGHDT and CDR2 YNNKEL (reference sequence). The CDR3 has 15 residues. CDR3 residues: CASSPNSGQGSGYTF. For the CDR3, the DNA is TGTGCCAGCAGCCCCAATTCCGGGCAGGGGAGTGGCTACACCTTC.

This clone was counted only a few times. The chain has TRBV10-1 and TRBJ2-3; TRBD2 agrees at 8 bases. The CDR3 consists of 13 residues. Germline CDR1 reads WNHNN; CDR2 reads SYGVQD (reference sequence). Trimming took 9 bases from V and 1 from J; bases not matched to a gene: 3. CDR3 nucleotide sequence: TGCGCCAGACCGACTAGCGGCACAGATACGCAGTATTTT. It translates to CARPTSGTDTQYF.

This clone was picked up one time. The chain employs TRBV30 and TRBJ2-7; 11 bases fit TRBD2. The trim removed 4 bases at V and 2 bases at J, leaving 10 bases unmatched. The CDR3 contains 16 residues. Germline assignment: CDR1 GTSNPN and CDR2 SVGIG (reference sequence). The CDR3 reads CAWKLAGALSPYEQYF. CDR3 DNA: TGTGCCTGGAAACTAGCGGGAGCTCTGAGCCCCTACGAGCAGTACTTC.

This chain uses TRBV6-5 with TRBJ2-3; a weak D match, TRBD2 (5 bases). This CDR3 spans 16 amino acids. Looked up from germline, CDR1 is MNHEY and CDR2 is SVGAGI. Trimming took off 2 bases at V and 2 bases at J, with 14 bases between the two ends. Here the CDR3 DNA reads TGTGCCAGCAGTTACGTGGGAGCGCGTCCCACAGATACGCAGTATTTT. Translating gives CASSYVGARPTDTQYF.